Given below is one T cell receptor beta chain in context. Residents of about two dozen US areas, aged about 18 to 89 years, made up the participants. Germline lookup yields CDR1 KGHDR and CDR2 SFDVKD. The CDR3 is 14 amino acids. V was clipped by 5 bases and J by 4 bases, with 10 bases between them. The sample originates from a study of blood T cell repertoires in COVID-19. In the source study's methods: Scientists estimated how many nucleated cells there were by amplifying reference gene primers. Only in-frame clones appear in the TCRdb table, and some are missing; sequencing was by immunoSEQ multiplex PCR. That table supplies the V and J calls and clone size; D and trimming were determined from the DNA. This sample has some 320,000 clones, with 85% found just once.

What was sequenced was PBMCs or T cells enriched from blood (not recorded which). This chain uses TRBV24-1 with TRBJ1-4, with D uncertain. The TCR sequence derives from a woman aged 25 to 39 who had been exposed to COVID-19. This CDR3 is CATSARGVNEKLFF. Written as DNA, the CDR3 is TGTGCCACCAGTGCACGGGGAGTTAATGAAAAACTGTTTTTT.